This TCR beta chain is from a study of PD-1 blockade in classical Hodgkin lymphoma. Trimming shortened V by 6 bases and J by 2 bases, and 14 bases separated the two germline ends. Germline assignment: CDR1 MDHEN and CDR2 SYDVKM. This CDR3 is 15 amino acids long. Time point: cycle 4 day 1 (C4D1), after 6 weeks of nivolumab. Following autologous stem cell transplantation, relapse occurred in every patient, and exposure to brentuximab vedotin varied. Generated by immunoSEQ multiplex PCR, the TCRdb table keeps only in-frame clones and is missing some. Found here are roughly 28,000 clones, 82% of them singletons; the top ten hold around 20%.

The sequences come from peripheral blood mononuclear cells (PBMCs), collected before the fourth cycle of nivolumab. The chain recombines TRBV28 with TRBJ1-3; D unclear. The TCR sequence derives from a human donor with classical Hodgkin lymphoma. CDR3 sequence: CASSNKVMAGNTIYF. The CDR3 nucleotides read TGTGCCAGCAGCAATAAAGTCATGGCTGGAAACACCATATATTTT.